The 8 T cell receptor beta chains below were found in one sample sequenced in a study of cytomegalovirus exposure and HLA in healthy donors. Vbeta (60) and Jbeta (13) primers were used in the PCR. Produced via immunoSEQ multiplex PCR; TCRdb's table is partial and in-frame only. The data hold fewer than 150,000 clones, with just over 70% observed a single time. Sequenced input: PBMCs. These receptors were collected from a woman under 40 in good health and CMV-seronegative.

The rearrangement links TRBV18 to TRBJ2-7; TRBD2 matches at 11 bases. This CDR3 spans 14 amino acids. Germline V lookup: CDR1 KGHSH, CDR2 LQKENI. Trimming cost V 6 bases and J 3 bases; bases outside gene matches: 4. The CDR3 bases are TGTGCCAGCTCGGCAACTAGCGGGAGCTACGAGCAGTACTTC. This gives the protein CASSATSGSYEQYF.

This chain links TRBV21-1 with TRBJ2-7; the D segment call TRBD2 is taken from the table without a DNA check. TRBV21-1 is a pseudogene segment. This CDR3 is built from 13 residues. CDR3 in DNA: TGTGCCAGCAGCTCGGGGGGGGTATGGGAGCAGTACGTC. Its translation is CASSSGGVWEQYV.

The chain couples TRBV11-2 to TRBJ1-3, with 9 bases lining up with TRBD1. Germline assignment: CDR1 SGHAT and CDR2 FQNNGV. CDR3 length: 16 amino acids. The J segment lost 5 bases and the V segment lost 3 bases, leaving 8 bases of the junction unmatched. In nucleotides, the CDR3 is TGTGCCAGCAGCTTCGGATGGGACAGGGCGAGAAACACCATATATTTT. Translation gives CASSFGWDRARNTIYF.

This chain connects TRBV5-4 to TRBJ2-3; D might be TRBD2 (5 bases). V was clipped by 9 bases and J by 2 bases, with 16 bases between them. Germline V gene sequence: CDR1 SGHNT, CDR2 YYREEE (reference sequence). The CDR3 sequence is 14 residues long. The CDR3 nucleotides read TGTGCCACTTTTGCGGACTTCTTCACAGATACGCAGTATTTT. Its protein product is CATFADFFTDTQYF.

The sample holds one count of this clone. This sequence joins TRBV7-9 and TRBJ2-1; tentative D call: TRBD1 (6 bases). There are 14 residues in the CDR3. Germline V gene lookup returns CDR1 SEHNR and CDR2 FQNEAQ (reference sequence). Trimming pared 1 base from V and 3 bases from J, leaving 7 bases between. Here the CDR3 reads CASSLEDSYNEQFF. DNA of the CDR3: TGTGCCAGCAGCTTAGAGGACAGCTACAATGAGCAGTTCTTC.

The V and J genes are TRBV9 and TRBJ2-7; D is possibly TRBD2 (7 bases). Germline lookup yields CDR1 SGDLS and CDR2 YYNGEE. Deletions cut 3 bases from V and 2 bases from J, with 24 bases between. The CDR3 runs to 18 residues. CDR3 amino acids: CASSEIPRGAGSPYEQYV. The CDR3 coding sequence is TGTGCCAGCAGCGAGATTCCCAGGGGAGCGGGGTCTCCCTACGAGCAGTACGTC.

This clone showed up just a few times. The rearrangement links TRBV6-1 to TRBJ2-2, with 7 bases aligning to TRBD2. The CDR3 loop spans 15 amino acids. The germline V gene encodes CDR1 MNHNS and CDR2 SASEGT. The V and J ends lost 5 bases and 5 bases, in that order; junction bases with no gene match: 8. CDR3 amino acids: CASSHTSEGTGELFF. The CDR3 region has the DNA TGTGCCAGCAGTCATACTAGCGAGGGTACCGGGGAGCTGTTTTTT.

This rearrangement joins TRBV10-1 to TRBJ1-2; the match to TRBD1 covers 7 bases. Germline V CDR1 and CDR2: WNHNN, SYGVQD (reference sequence). Trimming at V came to 8 bases and at J to 6 bases, leaving 3 bases not matched to a gene. CDR3 length: 11 residues. CDR3 amino acids: CASGDRNGYTF. CDR3 nucleotide sequence: TGCGCCAGCGGGGACAGAAATGGCTACACCTTC.